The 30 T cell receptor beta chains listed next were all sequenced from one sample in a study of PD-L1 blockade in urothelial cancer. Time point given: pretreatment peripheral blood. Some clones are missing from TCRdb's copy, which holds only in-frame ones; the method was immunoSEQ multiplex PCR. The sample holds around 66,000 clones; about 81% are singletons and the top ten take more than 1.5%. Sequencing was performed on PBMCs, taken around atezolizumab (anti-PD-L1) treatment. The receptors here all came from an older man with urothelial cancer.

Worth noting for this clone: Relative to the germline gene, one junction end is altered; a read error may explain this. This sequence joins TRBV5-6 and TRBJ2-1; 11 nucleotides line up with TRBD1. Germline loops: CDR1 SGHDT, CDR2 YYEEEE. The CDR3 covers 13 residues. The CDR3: CASSLGQGVDWFF. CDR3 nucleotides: TGTGCCAGCAGTTTGGGACAGGGGGTGGATTGGTTCTTC.

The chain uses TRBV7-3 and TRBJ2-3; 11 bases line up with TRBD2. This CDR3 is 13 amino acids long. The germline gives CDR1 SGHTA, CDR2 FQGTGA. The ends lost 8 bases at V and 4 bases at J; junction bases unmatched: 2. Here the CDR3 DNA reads TGTGCCAGCGGTAGCGGGAGGGCAGATACGCAGTATTTT. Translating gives CASGSGRADTQYF.

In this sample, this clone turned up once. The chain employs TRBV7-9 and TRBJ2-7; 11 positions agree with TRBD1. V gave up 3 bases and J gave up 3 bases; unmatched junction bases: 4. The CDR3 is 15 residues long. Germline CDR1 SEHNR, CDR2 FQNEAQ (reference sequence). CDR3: CASSLGQGVVYEQYF. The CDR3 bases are TGTGCCAGCAGCTTGGGACAGGGGGTCGTCTACGAGCAGTACTTC.

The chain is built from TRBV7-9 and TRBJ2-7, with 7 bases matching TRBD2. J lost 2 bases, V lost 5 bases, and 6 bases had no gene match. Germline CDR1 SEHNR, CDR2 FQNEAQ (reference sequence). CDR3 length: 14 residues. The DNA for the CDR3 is TGTGCCAGCAGCCCGGGGGGAGGAACCTACGAGCAGTACTTC. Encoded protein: CASSPGGGTYEQYF.

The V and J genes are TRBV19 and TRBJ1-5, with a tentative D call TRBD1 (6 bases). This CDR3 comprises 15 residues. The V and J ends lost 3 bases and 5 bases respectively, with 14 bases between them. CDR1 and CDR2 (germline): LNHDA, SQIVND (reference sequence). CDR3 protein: CASSIRRGKDQPQHF. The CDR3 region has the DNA TGTGCCAGTAGTATTCGCAGGGGAAAGGATCAGCCCCAGCATTTT.

The CDR3 DNA reads TGTGCCAGCAGTGGCGGGGGCGCTCTAGGAACTGAAGCTTTCTTT. Translating it yields CASSGGGALGTEAFF. V usage is TRBV28 and J usage is TRBJ1-1, with D possibly being TRBD1 (6 bases). Germline V lookup: CDR1 MDHEN, CDR2 SYDVKM. There are 15 residues in the CDR3. Trimming pared 5 bases from V and 5 bases from J, leaving 18 bases between.

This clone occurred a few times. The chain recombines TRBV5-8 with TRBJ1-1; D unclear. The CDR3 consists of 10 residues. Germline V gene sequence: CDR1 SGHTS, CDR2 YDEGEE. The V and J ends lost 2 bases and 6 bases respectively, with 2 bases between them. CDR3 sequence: CASSFAEAFF. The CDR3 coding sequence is TGTGCCAGCAGCTTCGCTGAAGCTTTCTTT.

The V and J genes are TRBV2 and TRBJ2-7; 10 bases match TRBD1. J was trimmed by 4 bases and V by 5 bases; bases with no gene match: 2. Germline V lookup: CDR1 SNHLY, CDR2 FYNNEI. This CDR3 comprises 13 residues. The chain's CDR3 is CASSWDRGYEQYF. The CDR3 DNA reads TGTGCCAGCAGTTGGGACAGGGGATACGAGCAGTACTTC. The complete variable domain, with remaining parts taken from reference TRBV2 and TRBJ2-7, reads EPEVTQTPSHQVTQMGQEVILRCVPISNHLYFYWYRQILGQKVEFLVSFYNNEISEKSEIFDDQFSVERPDGSNFTLKIRSTKLEDSAMYFCASSWDRGYEQYFGPGTRLTVT.

CDR3 in amino acids: CASSSSIGSEIHEQYF. CDR3 bases: TGCGCCAGCAGCTCATCAATCGGGTCCGAGATCCACGAGCAGTACTTC. The chain couples TRBV5-1 to TRBJ2-7; D is uncertain. Germline CDR1 and CDR2: SGHRS and YFSETQ. The CDR3 is 16 residues long. V shed 3 bases and J shed 5 bases, with 21 bases lying between them.

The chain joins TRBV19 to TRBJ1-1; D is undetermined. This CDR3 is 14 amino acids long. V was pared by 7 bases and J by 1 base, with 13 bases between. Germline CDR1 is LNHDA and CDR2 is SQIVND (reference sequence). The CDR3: CASTRTTQNTEAFF. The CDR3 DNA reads TGTGCCAGTACTAGAACGACTCAGAACACTGAAGCTTTCTTT.

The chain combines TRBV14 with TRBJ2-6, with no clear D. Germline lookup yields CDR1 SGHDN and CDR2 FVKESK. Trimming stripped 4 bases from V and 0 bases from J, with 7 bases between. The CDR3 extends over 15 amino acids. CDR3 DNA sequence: TGTGCCAGCAGCCGACTGAACTCTGGGGCCAACGTCCTGACTTTC. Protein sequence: CASSRLNSGANVLTF.

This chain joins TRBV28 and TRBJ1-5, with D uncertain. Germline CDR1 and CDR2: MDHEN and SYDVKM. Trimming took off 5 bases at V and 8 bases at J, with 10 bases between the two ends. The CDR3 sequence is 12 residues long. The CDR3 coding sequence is TGTGCCAGCAGTCCATCCGACAAGCCCCAGCATTTT. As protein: CASSPSDKPQHF. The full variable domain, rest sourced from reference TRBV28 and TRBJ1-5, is DVKVTQSSRYLVKRTGEKVFLECVQDMDHENMFWYRQDPGLGLRLIYFSYDVKMKEKGDIPEGYSVSREKKERFSLILESASTNQTSMYLCASSPSDKPQHFGDGTRLSIL.

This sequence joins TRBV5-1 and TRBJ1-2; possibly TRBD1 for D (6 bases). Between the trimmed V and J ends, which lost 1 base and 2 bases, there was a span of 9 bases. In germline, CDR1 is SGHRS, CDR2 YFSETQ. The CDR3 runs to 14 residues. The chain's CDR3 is CASSLPTGNYGYTF. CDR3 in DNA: TGCGCCAGCAGCTTGCCTACAGGGAACTATGGCTACACCTTC. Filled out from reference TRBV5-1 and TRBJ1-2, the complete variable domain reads KAGVTQTPRYLIKTRGQQVTLSCSPISGHRSVSWYQQTPGQGLQFLFEYFSETQRNKGNFPGRFSGRQFSNSRSEMNVSTLELGDSALYLCASSLPTGNYGYTFGSGTRLTVV.

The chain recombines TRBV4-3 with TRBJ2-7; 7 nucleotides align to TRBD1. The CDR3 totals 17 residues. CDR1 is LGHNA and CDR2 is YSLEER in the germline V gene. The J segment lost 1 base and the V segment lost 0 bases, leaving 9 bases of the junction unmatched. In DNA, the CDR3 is TGCGCCAGCAGCCAAGAGACAGGGCGCCTACATTCCTACGAGCAGTACTTC. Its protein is CASSQETGRLHSYEQYF.

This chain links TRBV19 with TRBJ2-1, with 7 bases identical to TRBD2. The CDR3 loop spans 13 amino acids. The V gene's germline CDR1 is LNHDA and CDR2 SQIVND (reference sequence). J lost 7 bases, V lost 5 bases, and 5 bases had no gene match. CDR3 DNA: TGTGCCAGTAGTCAGGGAGGGATGAATGAGCAGTTCTTC. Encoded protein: CASSQGGMNEQFF.

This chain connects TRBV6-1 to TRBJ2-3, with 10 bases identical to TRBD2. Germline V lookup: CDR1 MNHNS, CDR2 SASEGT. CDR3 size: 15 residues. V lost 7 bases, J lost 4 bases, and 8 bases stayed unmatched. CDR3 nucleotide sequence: TGTGCCAGCATGGGTCCTAGCGGGAGACCAGATACGCAGTATTTT. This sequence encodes CASMGPSGRPDTQYF.

The CDR3 loop reads CASSHYYRDSGANVLTF. The CDR3 DNA reads as TGTGCCAGCAGCCACTACTACAGGGACTCTGGGGCCAACGTCCTGACTTTC. The chain uses TRBV7-8 and TRBJ2-6; D may be TRBD1 (6 bases). The CDR3 runs 17 residues. Trimming left V 5 bases short and J 0 bases short, with 14 bases between. Germline loops: CDR1 SGHVS, CDR2 FQNEAQ.

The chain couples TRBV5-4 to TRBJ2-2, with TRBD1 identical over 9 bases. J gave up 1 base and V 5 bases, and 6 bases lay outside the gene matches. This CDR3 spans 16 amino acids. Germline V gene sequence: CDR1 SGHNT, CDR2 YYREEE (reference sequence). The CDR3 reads CASSPPGQGNTGELFF. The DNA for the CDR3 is TGTGCCAGCAGTCCGCCGGGACAGGGGAACACCGGGGAGCTGTTTTTT.

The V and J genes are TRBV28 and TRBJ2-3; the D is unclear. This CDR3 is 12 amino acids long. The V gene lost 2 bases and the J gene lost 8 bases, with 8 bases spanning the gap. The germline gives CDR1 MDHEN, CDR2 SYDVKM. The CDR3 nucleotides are TGTGCCAGCAGTTTAAGAGGTCGTACGCAGTATTTT. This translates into CASSLRGRTQYF.

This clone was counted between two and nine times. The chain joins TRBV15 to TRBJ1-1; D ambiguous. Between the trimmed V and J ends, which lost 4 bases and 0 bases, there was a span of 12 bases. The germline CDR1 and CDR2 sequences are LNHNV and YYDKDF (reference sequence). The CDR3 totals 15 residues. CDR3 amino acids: CATSKSQTLNTEAFF. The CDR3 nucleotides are TGTGCCACCAGCAAATCCCAGACTTTGAACACTGAAGCTTTCTTT.

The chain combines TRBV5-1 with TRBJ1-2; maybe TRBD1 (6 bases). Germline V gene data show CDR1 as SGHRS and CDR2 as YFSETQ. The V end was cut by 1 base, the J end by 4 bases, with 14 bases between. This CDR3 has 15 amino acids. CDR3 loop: CASSLRGQRSYGYTF. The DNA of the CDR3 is TGCGCCAGCAGCTTGAGAGGACAGCGCTCCTATGGCTACACCTTC.

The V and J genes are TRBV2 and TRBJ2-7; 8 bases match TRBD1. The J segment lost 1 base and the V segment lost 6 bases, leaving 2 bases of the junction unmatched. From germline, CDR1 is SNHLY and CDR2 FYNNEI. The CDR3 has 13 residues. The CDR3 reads CASRDRASYEQYF. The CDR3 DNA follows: TGTGCCAGCAGGGACAGGGCTTCCTACGAGCAGTACTTC.

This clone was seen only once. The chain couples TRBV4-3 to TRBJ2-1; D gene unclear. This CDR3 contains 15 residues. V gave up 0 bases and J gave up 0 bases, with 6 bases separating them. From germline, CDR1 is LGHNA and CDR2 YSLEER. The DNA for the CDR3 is TGCGCCAGCAGCCAAGATTCTCGCTCCTACAATGAGCAGTTCTTC. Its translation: CASSQDSRSYNEQFF.

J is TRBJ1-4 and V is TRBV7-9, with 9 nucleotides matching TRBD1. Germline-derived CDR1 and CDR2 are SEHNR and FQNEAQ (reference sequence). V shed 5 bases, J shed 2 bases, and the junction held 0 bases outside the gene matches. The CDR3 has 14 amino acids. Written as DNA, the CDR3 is TGTGCCAGCAGCGGGACAGGGACTAATGAAAAACTGTTTTTT. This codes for CASSGTGTNEKLFF. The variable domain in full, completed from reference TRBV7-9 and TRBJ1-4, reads DTGVSQNPRHKITKRGQNVTFRCDPISEHNRLYWYRQTLGQGPEFLTYFQNEAQLEKSRLLSDRFSAERPKGSFSTLEIQRTEQGDSAMYLCASSGTGTNEKLFFGSGTQLSVL.

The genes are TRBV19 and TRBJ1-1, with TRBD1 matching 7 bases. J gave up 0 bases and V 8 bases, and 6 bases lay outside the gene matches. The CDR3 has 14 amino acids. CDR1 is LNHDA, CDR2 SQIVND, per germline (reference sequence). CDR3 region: CASRRQGMNTEAFF. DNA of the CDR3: TGTGCCAGTCGTAGACAGGGAATGAACACTGAAGCTTTCTTT. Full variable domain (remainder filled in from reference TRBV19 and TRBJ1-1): DGGITQSPKYLFRKEGQNVTLSCEQNLNHDAMYWYRQDPGQGLRLIYYSQIVNDFQKGDIAEGYSVSREKKESFPLTVTSAQKNPTAFYLCASRRQGMNTEAFFGQGTRLTVV.

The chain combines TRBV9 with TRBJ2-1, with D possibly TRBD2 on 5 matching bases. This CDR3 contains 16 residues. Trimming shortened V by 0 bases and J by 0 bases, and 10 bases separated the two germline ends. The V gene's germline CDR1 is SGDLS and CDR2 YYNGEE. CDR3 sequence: CASSVEAAVSYNEQFF. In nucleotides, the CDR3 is TGTGCCAGCAGCGTAGAGGCAGCGGTCTCCTACAATGAGCAGTTCTTC.

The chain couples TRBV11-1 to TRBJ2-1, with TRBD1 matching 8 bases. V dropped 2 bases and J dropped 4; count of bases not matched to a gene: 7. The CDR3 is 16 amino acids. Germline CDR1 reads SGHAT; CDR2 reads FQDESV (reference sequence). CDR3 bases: TGTGCCAGCAGCTTATTGGACAGGGACGTTTACAATGAGCAGTTCTTC. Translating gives CASSLLDRDVYNEQFF.

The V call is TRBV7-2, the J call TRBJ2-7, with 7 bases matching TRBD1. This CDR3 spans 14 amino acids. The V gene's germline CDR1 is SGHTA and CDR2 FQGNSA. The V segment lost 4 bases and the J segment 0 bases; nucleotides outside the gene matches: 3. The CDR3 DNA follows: TGTGCCAGCAGCTCGGGACAGACCTCCTACGAGCAGTACTTC. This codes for CASSSGQTSYEQYF.

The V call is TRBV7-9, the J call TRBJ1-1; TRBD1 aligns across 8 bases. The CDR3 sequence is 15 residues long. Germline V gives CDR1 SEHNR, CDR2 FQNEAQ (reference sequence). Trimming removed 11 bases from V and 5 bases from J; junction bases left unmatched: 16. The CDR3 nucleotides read TGTGCCTTTATCCCCGGAGCAGGGGGCGGAACTGAAGCTTTCTTT. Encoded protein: CAFIPGAGGGTEAFF.

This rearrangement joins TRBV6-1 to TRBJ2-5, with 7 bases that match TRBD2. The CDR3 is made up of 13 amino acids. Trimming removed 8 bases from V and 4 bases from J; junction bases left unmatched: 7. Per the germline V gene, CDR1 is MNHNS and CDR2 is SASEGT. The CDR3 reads CASEDTGGETQYF. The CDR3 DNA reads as TGTGCCAGCGAGGACACGGGGGGAGAGACCCAGTACTTC.